The 9 T cell receptor beta chains below all came from one sample that was sequenced in a study of blood T cell repertoires in COVID-19 (dated by TCRdb to 2019 to 2021). Library preparation employed the immunoSEQ multiplex PCR assay. TCRdb stores this immuneACCESS table with in-frame sequences only. Part of the clones is absent; in the studies checked, under half of the shortfall reflects unresolved V genes, and no reason is known for the rest. Within this sample are roughly 76,000 clones, with roughly 91% of them counted one time only. Clones ranked in the top ten supply around 29% of the sample. Sequencing used peripheral blood. The origin of the receptors is a woman older than 75 with active or convalescent COVID-19.

V and J are TRBV5-6 and TRBJ2-7; D is ambiguous. The CDR3 sequence is 15 residues long. Between the trimmed V and J ends, which lost 4 bases and 2 bases, there was a span of 16 bases. CDR1 and CDR2 from the germline V gene are SGHDT and YYEEEE. In DNA, the CDR3 is TGTGCCAGCAGCACTGGGTGGGCCAGTACCTACGAGCAGTACTTC. Protein sequence: CASSTGWASTYEQYF.

This chain uses TRBV29-1 with TRBJ1-3; 10 bases align to TRBD1. Trimming removed 5 bases from V and 4 bases from J; junction bases left unmatched: 8. This CDR3 spans 15 amino acids. CDR1 and CDR2 (germline): SQVTM, ANQGSEA. CDR3 DNA: TGCAGCGTTCCCGGGACAGGGGCGGGCGGAAACACCATATATTTT. This translates into CSVPGTGAGGNTIYF. Complete variable domain (other parts from reference TRBV29-1 and TRBJ1-3): SAVISQKPSRDICQRGTSLTIQCQVDSQVTMMFWYRQQPGQSLTLIATANQGSEATYESGFVIDKFPISRPNLTFSTLTVSNMSPEDSSIYLCSVPGTGAGGNTIYFGEGSWLTVV.

This sequence joins TRBV4-1 and TRBJ2-3; 10 nucleotides match TRBD2. Per germline, CDR1 MGHRA and CDR2 YSYEKL. With V trimmed by 2 bases and J by 0 bases, 2 bases remained unmatched. The CDR3 has 16 amino acids. This chain's CDR3 is CASSQSGGASTDTQYF. CDR3 coding DNA: TGCGCCAGCAGCCAAAGCGGGGGGGCTAGCACAGATACGCAGTATTTT.

The chain carries TRBV7-6 and TRBJ1-1; 7 bases map to TRBD1. Germline V lookup: CDR1 SGHVS, CDR2 FNYEAQ. The CDR3 contains 14 residues. V was clipped by 2 bases and J by 5 bases; unmatched bases: 5. For the CDR3, the DNA is TGTGCCAGCAGCTTAAAGGGGGCAGGGACTGAAGCTTTCTTT. Translated: CASSLKGAGTEAFF. Variable domain in full (rest from reference TRBV7-6 and TRBJ1-1): GAGVSQSPRYKVTKRGQDVALRCDPISGHVSLYWYRQALGQGPEFLTYFNYEAQQDKSGLPNDRFSAERPEGSISTLTIQRTEQRDSAMYRCASSLKGAGTEAFFGQGTRLTVV.

The J gene is TRBJ1-4, the V gene TRBV5-1, with 8 bases fitting TRBD1. CDR1 is SGHRS and CDR2 is YFSETQ in the germline V gene. V lost 7 bases, J lost 3 bases, and 20 bases stayed unmatched. The CDR3 consists of 19 residues. The CDR3 loop is CASPIGQGQDQEANEKLFF. CDR3 DNA: TGCGCCAGCCCAATAGGACAGGGACAGGATCAGGAGGCTAATGAAAAACTGTTTTTT.

This chain uses TRBV18 with TRBJ2-7; 8 positions match TRBD1. The CDR3 runs to 11 residues. Per germline, CDR1 KGHSH and CDR2 LQKENI. J lost 5 bases, V lost 8 bases, and 2 bases had no gene match. The CDR3 sequence: CASRTGNEQYF. CDR3 sequence (DNA): TGTGCCAGCCGGACAGGGAACGAGCAGTACTTC.

CDR3 sequence (DNA): TGTGCCAGCAGCTTAGTGGTGGGGACAGTACCACCACAGTATTTT. It is translated as CASSLVVGTVPPQYF. The rearrangement links TRBV7-2 to TRBJ2-3, with 7 bases identical to TRBD1. Per germline, CDR1 SGHTA and CDR2 FQGNSA. V was pared by 1 base and J by 12 bases, with 13 bases of the junction left unmatched. The CDR3 contains 15 residues. The full variable domain, in which reference TRBV7-2 and TRBJ2-3 provide the parts outside the CDR3, is GAGVSQSPSNKVTEKGKDVELRCDPISGHTALYWYRQSLGQGLEFLIYFQGNSAPDKSGLPSDRFSAERTGGSVSTLTIQRTQQEDSAVYLCASSLVVGTVPPQYFGPGTRLTVL.

The rearrangement uses TRBV30 and TRBJ1-1; D is perhaps TRBD1 (6 bases). V shed 4 bases and J shed 1 base, with 13 bases lying between them. The CDR3 spans 14 residues. The germline V gene encodes CDR1 GTSNPN and CDR2 SVGIG (reference sequence). CDR3 amino acids: CAWKPLTGNTEAFF. The CDR3 nucleotides read TGTGCCTGGAAGCCTTTGACAGGGAACACTGAAGCTTTCTTT.

The gene calls are TRBV7-2 and TRBJ1-1; TRBD1 aligns across 7 bases. Trimming at V came to 1 base and at J to 0 bases, leaving 2 bases not matched to a gene. CDR3 size: 15 residues. Germline V gives CDR1 SGHTA, CDR2 FQGNSA. The CDR3, as DNA: TGTGCCAGCAGCTTAGAGGGGACAGTGAACACTGAAGCTTTCTTT. Translation gives CASSLEGTVNTEAFF.